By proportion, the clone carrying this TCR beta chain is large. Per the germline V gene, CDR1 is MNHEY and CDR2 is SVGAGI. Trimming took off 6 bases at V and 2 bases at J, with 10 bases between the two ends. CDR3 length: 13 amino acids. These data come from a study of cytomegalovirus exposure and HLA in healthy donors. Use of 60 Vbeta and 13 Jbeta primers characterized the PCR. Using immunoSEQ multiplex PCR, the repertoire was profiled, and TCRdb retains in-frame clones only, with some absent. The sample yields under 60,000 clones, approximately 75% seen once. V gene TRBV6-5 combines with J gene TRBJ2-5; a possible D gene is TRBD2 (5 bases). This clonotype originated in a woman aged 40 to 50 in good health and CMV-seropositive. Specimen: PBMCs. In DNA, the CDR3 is TGTGCCAGCAGGTCTTGGACTCAAGAGACCCAGTACTTC. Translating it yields CASRSWTQETQYF.